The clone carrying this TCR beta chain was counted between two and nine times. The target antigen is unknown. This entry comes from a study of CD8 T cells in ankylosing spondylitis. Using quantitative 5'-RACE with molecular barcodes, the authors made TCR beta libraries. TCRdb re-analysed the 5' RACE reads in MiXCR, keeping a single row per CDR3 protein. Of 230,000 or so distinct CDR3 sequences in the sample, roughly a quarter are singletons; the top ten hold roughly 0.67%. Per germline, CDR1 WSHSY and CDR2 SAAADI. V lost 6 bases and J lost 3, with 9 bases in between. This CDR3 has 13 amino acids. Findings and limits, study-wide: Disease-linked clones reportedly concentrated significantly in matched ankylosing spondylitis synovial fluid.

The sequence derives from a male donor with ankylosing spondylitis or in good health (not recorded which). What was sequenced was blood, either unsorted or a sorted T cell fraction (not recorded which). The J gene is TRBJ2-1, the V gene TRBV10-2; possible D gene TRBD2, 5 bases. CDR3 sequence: CASRWTRYNEQFF. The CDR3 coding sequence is TGCGCCAGCAGGTGGACTCGCTACAATGAGCAGTTCTTC.